Sequencing of this T cell receptor beta chain was carried out in a study of Graves' ophthalmopathy and Graves' hyperthyroidism (dated by TCRdb to between 2017 and 2018). Turning to the overall study: Peripheral blood was collected at initial diagnosis, before any treatment. After sampling, hyperthyroidism patients received methimazole starting at 30 mg daily, and ophthalmopathy patients received high-dose intravenous methylprednisolone. The study used TCR beta repertoire signatures to distinguish Graves' ophthalmopathy from Graves' hyperthyroidism and to predict progression to ophthalmopathy. In total, 135 blood samples were TCR-sequenced: around 42 ophthalmopathy, 80 or so hyperthyroidism and approximately 17 hyperthyroidism-to-ophthalmopathy patients. To explore V-J signatures that distinguish ophthalmopathy from hyperthyroidism, a discovery set of around 100 patients was enrolled, made up of 40 to 45 with ophthalmopathy and some 58 with stable hyperthyroidism. In more than five hyperthyroidism patients, T-cell repertoires of thyroid tissue and blood were compared. An independent validation cohort was composed of fewer than 20 hyperthyroidism patients and around 15 patients who later progressed from hyperthyroidism to ophthalmopathy. Summary of the overall study and its limitations: Among expanded thyroid clonotypes with frequency above 0.001, most also showed up in blood, which suggests that blood repertoires may reflect the thyroid immune response. Ophthalmopathy was separated from stable hyperthyroidism by the 13-signature model with roughly 87% sensitivity and roughly 83% specificity in cross-validation and with 80%/75% in the test set. In validation, the model predicted ophthalmopathy progression with 70.59% sensitivity and roughly 72% specificity; some twelve predicted patients were CT-confirmed with GO in a median of 6.5 months. No statistical method was used to predetermine the sample size, and group allocation was not hidden from the investigators.

This clonotype was counted at least ten times. Its antigen specificity is not known. No quality values exist for individual bases; no much larger clone is one base distant. For repertoire sequencing, the TCR beta CDR3 regions were amplified from RNA transcripts. HTBI primers and the Qiagen OneStep RT-PCR kit were used in a first-round RT-PCR, which was followed by a second-round multiplex PCR, size selection and purification. Libraries were sequenced on an Illumina HiSeq2000 using paired-end 100 bp reads. Per the original workflow: SOAPnuke was used to process the reads, removing any read that contained adapters or uncalled bases, had a mean Phred below 15, or lacked an exact match to the constant primer or identifier. COPE v1.2.5 was used to merge high-quality paired reads. Unique nucleotide sequences were defined as clonotypes and aligned to IMGT TRB V, D and J references using MiTCR v1.1. Only V-J combinations with frequency above 0.0001 were analysed, covering approximately 99% of repertoires. For each V-J combination, a TCR clonal expansion and chaos score was defined as the ratio of F50 clonal expansion to chaos observed in the TCRdist matrix. Welch's t-statistics and random forest were used to narrow the features down to more than 10 V-J combinations, which were then fed into a naive Bayes classifier. Thyroid-blood repertoire similarity was quantified with the Morisita-Horn index. TCRdb reworked the public reads: Q25 trimming with fastp, MiXCR clone assembly, productive beta chains retained. Rows with one shared CDR3 protein collapse into an entry with the most common genes and DNA. These V and J calls are TCRdb output, not the study's own analysis. The table for this sample lists a few hundred thousand distinct CDR3 sequences; about a sixth of them were counted only once. 2.4% of the sample comes from the top ten.

Hyperthyroidism was considered stable if no progression to ophthalmopathy occurred within 18 months of follow-up. Hyperthyroidism patients were newly diagnosed, with disease duration under 2 months, and aged 18 to 65 years. Patients with other autoimmune diseases, uncontrolled infections, pregnancy or lactation were excluded from the study. Diagnosis was based on clinical symptoms, serum thyroxine, TRAb, thyroid ultrasound and orbital computed tomography. PBMCs were isolated from about 9.2 ml of fresh peripheral blood by Ficoll-Paque density gradient centrifugation. Total RNA was extracted with Trizol reagent and quality-checked on an Agilent 2100 Bioanalyzer. In the germline V gene, CDR1 corresponds to KGHSH and CDR2 to LQKENI. The CDR3 numbers 13 residues from cysteine through phenylalanine. Only CDR3 DNA remains: 39 bases, in frame from the first base. Trimming removed 3 bases from V and 0 bases from J, leaving 5 bases between the germline ends.

This receptor was taken from an adult woman with stable Graves' hyperthyroidism. Sequenced sample: peripheral blood. The sequence links TRBV18 to TRBJ1-2; a confident D gene designation cannot be given. The bases are TGTGCCAGCTCACCGGTCACTAACTATGGCTACACCTTC. This translates into CASSPVTNYGYTF.